The 22 T cell receptor beta chains reported below all come from one sample, sequenced in a study of OX40 agonist ivuxolimab in advanced cancers. Only in-frame clones appear in the TCRdb table, and some are missing; sequencing was by immunoSEQ multiplex PCR. In the table there are fewer than 80,000 clones, 80% to 90% of which are singletons. Sequences were derived from CD4+ or CD8+ T cells sorted from blood, sampled in a trial of the OX40 agonist ivuxolimab. The source of these receptors is an adult with an advanced solid tumor such as melanoma, head and neck, liver or kidney cancer.

V is TRBV15 and J is TRBJ1-1, with D uncertain. This CDR3 is 18 amino acids long. V lost 0 bases and J lost 10, with 27 bases in between. Germline lookup yields CDR1 LNHNV and CDR2 YYDKDF (reference sequence). The CDR3 nucleotides are TGTGCCACCAGCAGAGATAACGGAGAGACCGGAAAGGGTAACGGAGCTTTCTTT. Protein: CATSRDNGETGKGNGAFF.

This sequence joins TRBV7-9 and TRBJ2-2; TRBD1 aligns across 7 bases. This CDR3 contains 16 residues. Germline V gives CDR1 SEHNR, CDR2 FQNEAQ (reference sequence). Trimming at V came to 3 bases and at J to 5 bases, leaving 9 bases not matched to a gene. For the CDR3, the DNA is TGTGCCAGCAGCTTCCTAGGACAGGACGGTACCGGGGAGCTGTTTTTT. This translates into CASSFLGQDGTGELFF.

The V gene is TRBV9, the J gene TRBJ2-4, with 7 nucleotides matching TRBD1. The CDR3 is made up of 12 amino acids. Germline CDR1 SGDLS, CDR2 YYNGEE. J lost 4 bases, V lost 7 bases, and 2 bases had no gene match. The CDR3 protein is CASGDRKNIQYF. The DNA of the CDR3 is TGTGCCAGCGGGGACAGAAAAAACATTCAGTACTTC.

The V gene is TRBV6-1, the J gene TRBJ1-3, with D tentatively TRBD1 (6 bases). The germline V and J ends were trimmed by 2 bases and 3 bases, with 14 bases remaining between them. The germline gives CDR1 MNHNS, CDR2 SASEGT. This CDR3 is 16 amino acids long. This CDR3 reads CASSEQRGSFGNTIYF. DNA for the CDR3: TGTGCCAGCAGTGAACAAAGGGGGTCATTTGGAAACACCATATATTTT.

This rearrangement joins TRBV27 to TRBJ2-4; 10 bases are a match to TRBD1. Germline V gene data show CDR1 as MNHEY and CDR2 as SMNVEV (reference sequence). The CDR3 is 17 residues long. The ends lost 2 bases at V and 5 bases at J; junction bases unmatched: 9. CDR3 protein: CASSLRVGQGRQNIQYF. The CDR3 DNA sequence: TGTGCCAGCAGTTTAAGGGTGGGACAGGGGCGGCAAAACATTCAGTACTTC.

The table lists this clone with a count of one. The rearrangement uses TRBV5-4 and TRBJ1-4, with D hard to call. Germline V lookup: CDR1 SGHNT, CDR2 YYREEE (reference sequence). The CDR3 is made up of 12 amino acids. Between the trimmed V and J ends, which lost 1 base and 10 bases, there was a span of 8 bases. The CDR3 DNA reads TGTGCCAGCAGCTTGCTGGAGGGAAAACTGTTTTTT. As protein: CASSLLEGKLFF.

The V and J genes are TRBV6-1 and TRBJ2-1, with 7 nucleotides matching TRBD2. The ends lost 1 base at V and 4 bases at J; junction bases unmatched: 4. Germline V gives CDR1 MNHNS, CDR2 SASEGT. CDR3 size: 15 residues. The CDR3 coding sequence is TGTGCCAGCAGTGAAGGGACCGGGAGGTACAATGAGCAGTTCTTC. Residues: CASSEGTGRYNEQFF.

The V call is TRBV19, the J call TRBJ2-3; TRBD1 aligns across 8 bases. Looked up from germline, CDR1 is LNHDA and CDR2 is SQIVND (reference sequence). The CDR3 is 14 residues long. Germline trimming cut 6 bases from V and 3 bases from J; bases unmatched to any gene: 5. The CDR3 loop is CASRRQGMTDTQYF. The CDR3 DNA reads as TGTGCCAGTAGGCGACAGGGGATGACAGATACGCAGTATTTT.

The rearrangement uses TRBV5-6 and TRBJ2-7, with a tentative D call TRBD2 (5 bases). The CDR3 covers 13 residues. The germline CDR1 and CDR2 sequences are SGHDT and YYEEEE. Deletions cut 3 bases from V and 5 bases from J, with 12 bases between. CDR3: CASSSGSEDEQYF. The CDR3 DNA is TGTGCCAGCAGCTCCGGGTCGGAGGACGAGCAGTACTTC.

As DNA, the CDR3 is TGCGCCAGCAGCCCTGAACTCCGAACGCTCCGCACTAACTATGGCTACACCTTC. Protein product: CASSPELRTLRTNYGYTF. V gene TRBV4-1 combines with J gene TRBJ1-2; D remains ambiguous. Germline assignment: CDR1 MGHRA and CDR2 YSYEKL. This CDR3 spans 18 amino acids. V shed 4 bases and J shed 0 bases, with 21 bases lying between them.

The chain links TRBV27 to TRBJ2-3, with 8 nucleotides matching TRBD2. CDR1 and CDR2 (germline): MNHEY, SMNVEV (reference sequence). With 0 bases clipped from V and 2 bases from J, the junction kept 1 base outside the gene matches. CDR3 length equals 15 residues. DNA of the CDR3: TGTGCCAGCAGTTTATCGACTAGCGACACAGATACGCAGTATTTT. Amino acids: CASSLSTSDTDTQYF.

The chain combines TRBV19 with TRBJ2-3; D is unclear. CDR3 length: 12 amino acids. Trimming shortened V by 1 base and J by 5 bases, and 4 bases separated the two germline ends. CDR1 is LNHDA and CDR2 is SQIVND in the germline V gene (reference sequence). CDR3 nucleotides: TGTGCCAGTAGTATAGGTAAAGATACGCAGTATTTT. Its protein is CASSIGKDTQYF.

Comments on this clone: Germline is not matched at one junction end, which may reflect a read error. V is TRBV7-8 and J is TRBJ1-6; 7 nucleotides match TRBD1. The CDR3 is 16 residues long. The germline V gene has CDR1 SGHVS and CDR2 FQNEAQ. DNA of the CDR3: TGTGCCAGCACCAGATTAGACAGGGCCTACAATTCACCCCTCCACTTT. The encoded protein is CASTRLDRAYNSPLHF.

The chain carries TRBV11-3 and TRBJ2-1; D gene uncertain. The CDR3 runs 14 residues. CDR1 and CDR2 (germline): SGHNT, YENEEA. Between the trimmed V and J ends, which lost 0 bases and 2 bases, there was a span of 5 bases. The CDR3 nucleotides are TGTGCCAGCAGCTTAGATTCAACCTACAATGAGCAGTTCTTC. Translating it yields CASSLDSTYNEQFF.

This chain joins TRBV7-9 and TRBJ1-6; D is ambiguous. Looked up from germline, CDR1 is SEHNR and CDR2 is FQNEAQ (reference sequence). V was trimmed by 8 bases and J by 5 bases, leaving 7 bases between them. CDR3 length: 12 amino acids. CDR3 in amino acids: CASGRDNSPLHF. DNA of the CDR3: TGTGCCAGCGGAAGAGATAATTCACCCCTCCACTTT.

The rearrangement links TRBV9 to TRBJ2-1; D gene uncertain. The CDR3 is made up of 14 amino acids. The germline V gene encodes CDR1 SGDLS and CDR2 YYNGEE. V was trimmed by 4 bases and J by 3 bases, leaving 11 bases between them. The CDR3 spells CASSTLDNYNEQFF. The CDR3 bases are TGTGCCAGCAGCACCTTAGACAACTACAATGAGCAGTTCTTC.

In its sample, this clone was seen many times. The gene calls are TRBV18 and TRBJ1-4; no definite D call. Germline assignment: CDR1 KGHSH and CDR2 LQKENI. The CDR3 runs 14 residues. V shed 6 bases and J shed 2 bases, with 10 bases lying between them. The CDR3 DNA follows: TGTGCCAGCTCCCCCGACTTTACTAATGAAAAACTGTTTTTT. This encodes CASSPDFTNEKLFF. Full variable domain (remainder filled in from reference TRBV18 and TRBJ1-4): NAGVMQNPRHLVRRRGQEARLRCSPMKGHSHVYWYRQLPEEGLKFMVYLQKENIIDESGMPKERFSAEFPKEGPSILRIQQVVRGDSAAYFCASSPDFTNEKLFFGSGTQLSVL.

The genes are TRBV25-1 and TRBJ1-3; 10 positions match TRBD1. Trimming took 5 bases from V and 5 from J; bases not matched to a gene: 12. The CDR3 covers 17 residues. Germline V gene lookup returns CDR1 MGHDK and CDR2 SYGVNS. The CDR3 DNA reads TGTGCCAGCAGTCGGTCCACCGGGGGACAGGGGAGAAACACCATATATTTT. It encodes CASSRSTGGQGRNTIYF.

The chain links TRBV7-2 to TRBJ1-4; TRBD1 might be the D (5 bases). The V gene's germline CDR1 is SGHTA and CDR2 FQGNSA. The V end lost 7 bases, the J end lost 3 bases, and 15 bases lay between the germline ends. CDR3 length: 15 amino acids. CDR3 region: CASTRVGLANEKLFF. CDR3 in DNA: TGTGCCAGCACCAGGGTGGGGCTAGCTAATGAAAAACTGTTTTTT.

This chain joins TRBV6-6 and TRBJ2-3; no definite D call. The CDR3 length is 16 residues. The V gene lost 7 bases and the J gene lost 2 bases, with 19 bases spanning the gap. The germline V gene encodes CDR1 MNHNY and CDR2 SVGAGI (reference sequence). In nucleotides, the CDR3 is TGTGCCAGCACCCCTTCGGGCGCGTTTTCCACAGATACGCAGTATTTT. Residues: CASTPSGAFSTDTQYF.

V usage is TRBV7-8 and J usage is TRBJ1-2; D gene ambiguous. This CDR3 comprises 14 residues. Germline lookup yields CDR1 SGHVS and CDR2 FQNEAQ. The V end lost 1 base, the J end lost 3 bases, and 9 bases lay between the germline ends. The CDR3 DNA reads TGTGCCAGCAGCTTAGGGTGGGGAGACTATGGCTACACCTTC. Its protein is CASSLGWGDYGYTF. Full variable domain (remainder filled in from reference TRBV7-8 and TRBJ1-2): GAGVSQSPRYKVAKRGQDVALRCDPISGHVSLFWYQQALGQGPEFLTYFQNEAQLDKSGLPSDRFFAERPEGSVSTLKIQRTQQEDSAVYLCASSLGWGDYGYTFGSGTRLTVV.

This chain links TRBV5-1 with TRBJ1-1; D is uncertain. The CDR3 has 15 amino acids. Germline V gene data show CDR1 as SGHRS and CDR2 as YFSETQ. V lost 3 bases and J lost 1, with 13 bases in between. The DNA for the CDR3 is TGCGCCAGCAGCTCTTTAACGGGAGGGAACACTGAAGCTTTCTTT. It specifies CASSSLTGGNTEAFF.